Below, 26 T cell receptor beta chains from the same sample are listed, as sequenced in a study of cytomegalovirus exposure and HLA in healthy donors (dated by TCRdb to 2016 to 2017). The library relied on the immunoSEQ multiplex PCR assay. Imported from immuneACCESS, the table was reduced by TCRdb to in-frame sequences with V and J called. These copies leave out some clones; in studies compared against another copy, an unresolved V gene accounts for under half, and the cause of the remainder is not known. This sample gives over 200,000 clones in total; 85% to 90% of them show up just once. The ten largest clonotypes hold approximately 0.34% of the sample. Sequencing was performed on PBMCs. The receptors come from a woman aged 18 to 35 in good health and CMV-seronegative.

Only a few counts were recorded for this clone. This chain joins TRBV4-3 and TRBJ1-5, with 9 bases lining up with TRBD1. The CDR3 runs 16 residues. V gave up 0 bases and J gave up 4 bases; unmatched junction bases: 4. Germline assignment: CDR1 LGHNA and CDR2 YSLEER. CDR3 nucleotides: TGCGCCAGCAGCCAAGAATTGACAGGGGGGAATCAGCCCCAGCATTTT. Translation gives CASSQELTGGNQPQHF.

The V gene is TRBV7-2, the J gene TRBJ2-3; D is perhaps TRBD2 (5 bases). The V end was cut by 4 bases, the J end by 0 bases, with 14 bases between. Germline V gene sequence: CDR1 SGHTA, CDR2 FQGNSA. This CDR3 contains 16 residues. CDR3 amino acids: CASSSNGRGSTDTQYF. The CDR3 DNA reads TGTGCCAGCAGCTCCAACGGCCGGGGAAGCACAGATACGCAGTATTTT.

This clone was counted only a few times. The chain carries TRBV5-1 and TRBJ1-1; possibly TRBD1 for D (5 bases). This CDR3 is 15 amino acids long. With 4 bases removed from V and 4 bases from J, the gap between germline ends came to 17 bases. Germline-derived CDR1 and CDR2 are SGHRS and YFSETQ. The CDR3 coding sequence is TGCGCCAGCAGCCTCTCAAGACGGAGGGGCACTGAAGCTTTCTTT. It codes for CASSLSRRRGTEAFF.

The CDR3 nucleotides read TGTGCCAGCAGTGGGGGGCTAGCGGTTTACAATGAGCAGTTCTTC. Translation: CASSGGLAVYNEQFF. The chain is built from TRBV6-1 and TRBJ2-1, with a weak D call TRBD2 (7 bases). Trimming cost V 4 bases and J 4 bases, with 14 bases left between them. Germline values: CDR1 MNHNS, CDR2 SASEGT. The CDR3 has 15 residues.

V and J are TRBV27 and TRBJ1-6; 7 bases map to TRBD1. The CDR3 loop spans 14 amino acids. The J segment lost 7 bases and the V segment lost 6 bases, leaving 6 bases of the junction unmatched. Germline loops: CDR1 MNHEY, CDR2 SMNVEV (reference sequence). In DNA, the CDR3 is TGTGCCAGCAGACCGGGACAGCTAAATTCACCCCTCCACTTT. This encodes CASRPGQLNSPLHF.

The CDR3 loop is CASSFRGRDTGELFF. In DNA, the CDR3 is TGTGCCAGCAGCTTCCGGGGGAGGGACACCGGGGAGCTGTTTTTT. The chain links TRBV7-9 to TRBJ2-2; 7 bases line up with TRBD2. The germline CDR1 and CDR2 sequences are SEHNR and FQNEAQ (reference sequence). CDR3 length equals 15 residues. Germline trimming cut 3 bases from V and 3 bases from J; bases unmatched to any gene: 4.

The chain carries TRBV6-1 and TRBJ2-7, with TRBD1 identical over 7 bases. Germline CDR1 MNHNS, CDR2 SASEGT. The CDR3 length is 15 residues. The ends lost 6 bases at V and 0 bases at J; junction bases unmatched: 8. The CDR3 sequence: CASSQQGTASYEQYF. The CDR3 DNA sequence: TGTGCCAGCAGCCAACAAGGGACAGCCTCCTACGAGCAGTACTTC.

CDR3 nucleotide sequence: TGTGCCAGCAGTGCCGACATACTGAATGAAAAACTGTTTTTT. It encodes CASSADILNEKLFF. The chain couples TRBV6-1 to TRBJ1-4; D gene ambiguous. CDR3 length: 14 amino acids. V lost 4 bases to trimming and J lost 5 bases, with 11 bases between them. Germline values: CDR1 MNHNS, CDR2 SASEGT.

The V call is TRBV30, the J call TRBJ1-1, with a tentative D call TRBD1 (5 bases). V was shortened by 0 bases and J by 3 bases, with 11 bases between the two germline ends. Per germline, CDR1 GTSNPN and CDR2 SVGIG (reference sequence). This CDR3 has 14 amino acids. The CDR3 DNA follows: TGTGCCTGGAGTGTAGGGGCCGGCTACACTGAAGCTTTCTTT. Its protein product is CAWSVGAGYTEAFF.

In DNA, the CDR3 is TGTGCCAGCAGTTACCGGGCAGGGGACGGCTACACCTTC. This codes for CASSYRAGDGYTF. V gene TRBV6-5 combines with J gene TRBJ1-2, with a weak D call TRBD1 (6 bases). Germline-derived CDR1 and CDR2 are MNHEY and SVGAGI. This CDR3 spans 13 amino acids. V shed 2 bases and J shed 8 bases, with 12 bases lying between them.

The chain couples TRBV5-1 to TRBJ1-1; D uncertain. The V end was cut by 5 bases, the J end by 0 bases, with 8 bases between. CDR1 and CDR2 (germline): SGHRS, YFSETQ. This CDR3 comprises 13 residues. The CDR3 protein is CASRTGVNTEAFF. CDR3 bases: TGCGCCAGCAGAACCGGAGTGAACACTGAAGCTTTCTTT.

The chain has TRBV19 and TRBJ2-1, with 11 bases aligning to TRBD2. The germline CDR1 and CDR2 sequences are LNHDA and SQIVND (reference sequence). The trim removed 7 bases at V and 6 bases at J, leaving 11 bases unmatched. This CDR3 is 16 amino acids long. The CDR3 is CASNPRLAGRSNEQFF. As DNA, the CDR3 is TGTGCCAGTAACCCCCGACTAGCGGGGCGTTCCAATGAGCAGTTCTTC.

V gene TRBV11-2 combines with J gene TRBJ2-3; a possible D gene is TRBD2 (7 bases). This CDR3 has 19 residues. The V end was cut by 0 bases, the J end by 6 bases, with 25 bases between. Per germline, CDR1 SGHAT and CDR2 FQNNGV. The CDR3 sequence is CASSLDQRGGILAQDTQYF. In DNA form, the CDR3 reads TGTGCCAGCAGCTTAGATCAAAGGGGGGGGATTTTAGCACAGGATACGCAGTATTTT. Variable domain in full (rest from reference TRBV11-2 and TRBJ2-3): EAGVAQSPRYKIIEKRQSVAFWCNPISGHATLYWYQQILGQGPKLLIQFQNNGVVDDSQLPKDRFSAERLKGVDSTLKIQPAKLEDSAVYLCASSLDQRGGILAQDTQYFGPGTRLTVL.

This clone was picked up one time. The genes are TRBV5-1 and TRBJ1-1; 8 nucleotides line up with TRBD1. Germline CDR1 SGHRS, CDR2 YFSETQ. The length of the CDR3 is 13 residues. Germline trimming cut 4 bases from V and 5 bases from J; bases unmatched to any gene: 4. The CDR3 loop is CASSPWTGTEAFF. The CDR3 DNA reads TGCGCCAGCAGCCCCTGGACAGGGACTGAAGCTTTCTTT.

The gene calls are TRBV11-2 and TRBJ2-2; no definite D call. Trimming removed 1 base at V and 8 bases at J, with 14 bases between. CDR3 size: 15 residues. Germline CDR1 and CDR2: SGHAT and FQNNGV. For the CDR3, the DNA is TGTGCCAGCAGCTTAGTTCGGCGCTCCGGGGGGGAGCTGTTTTTT. Translated: CASSLVRRSGGELFF.

The V gene is TRBV18, the J gene TRBJ2-6; 9 bases map to TRBD2. V trimming: 5 bases; J trimming: 0 bases; junction bases outside the gene matches: 2. The CDR3 sequence is 16 residues long. The germline V gene encodes CDR1 KGHSH and CDR2 LQKENI. The CDR3 reads CASSGGLASGANVLTF. The CDR3 DNA reads as TGTGCCAGCTCAGGGGGACTAGCCTCTGGGGCCAACGTCCTGACTTTC.

The chain has TRBV18 and TRBJ1-3; 7 bases agree with TRBD1. CDR3 length equals 15 residues. Germline V lookup: CDR1 KGHSH, CDR2 LQKENI. V lost 7 bases and J lost 0; bases outside the gene matches: 6. CDR3 coding DNA: TGTGCCAGCTTACAGGGGCCTCTCTCTGGAAACACCATATATTTT. It translates to CASLQGPLSGNTIYF.

This rearrangement joins TRBV9 to TRBJ1-1; 7 bases fit TRBD1. V gave up 4 bases and J gave up 4 bases; unmatched junction bases: 10. In germline, CDR1 is SGDLS, CDR2 YYNGEE. The CDR3 is 15 residues long. The chain's CDR3 is CASSKAGGGVTEAFF. The CDR3 DNA is TGTGCCAGCAGCAAGGCGGGAGGGGGCGTCACTGAAGCTTTCTTT.

The chain uses TRBV7-3 and TRBJ2-1; D gene unclear. V was shortened by 0 bases and J by 4 bases, with 7 bases between the two germline ends. This CDR3 region has 14 residues. CDR1 and CDR2 (germline): SGHTA, FQGTGA. CDR3 sequence (DNA): TGTGCCAGCAGCTTAACGTCCGGGTACAATGAGCAGTTCTTC. The encoded protein is CASSLTSGYNEQFF.

CDR3: CASRYGGAALHEQFF. The CDR3 DNA reads as TGCGCCAGCAGATACGGGGGGGCGGCGTTGCATGAGCAGTTCTTC. V gene TRBV5-1 combines with J gene TRBJ2-1; 8 bases align to TRBD2. The CDR3 length is 15 residues. The J segment lost 8 bases and the V segment lost 5 bases, leaving 12 bases of the junction unmatched. CDR1 is SGHRS and CDR2 is YFSETQ in the germline V gene.

This rearrangement joins TRBV5-1 to TRBJ1-3, with D perhaps matching TRBD1 (6 bases). The germline CDR1 and CDR2 sequences are SGHRS and YFSETQ. The CDR3 covers 16 residues. V lost 1 base and J lost 0, with 11 bases in between. CDR3 residues: CASSLRTEGSGNTIYF. CDR3 DNA sequence: TGCGCCAGCAGCTTGCGGACAGAGGGCTCTGGAAACACCATATATTTT. Together with reference TRBV5-1 and TRBJ1-3, the CDR3 gives the full variable domain: KAGVTQTPRYLIKTRGQQVTLSCSPISGHRSVSWYQQTPGQGLQFLFEYFSETQRNKGNFPGRFSGRQFSNSRSEMNVSTLELGDSALYLCASSLRTEGSGNTIYFGEGSWLTVV.

The chain combines TRBV28 with TRBJ2-7; the match to TRBD1 covers 8 bases. CDR3 length equals 14 residues. J was trimmed by 0 bases and V by 9 bases; bases with no gene match: 7. Germline V CDR1 and CDR2: MDHEN, SYDVKM. The CDR3 sequence: CASTRGQGSYEQYV. The CDR3, as DNA: TGTGCCAGTACTCGTGGACAGGGCTCCTACGAGCAGTACGTC.

J is TRBJ2-1 and V is TRBV5-5; 8 bases align to TRBD2. This CDR3 is built from 16 residues. V was clipped by 4 bases and J by 4 bases; unmatched bases: 10. Per germline, CDR1 SGHKS and CDR2 YYEKEE (reference sequence). The CDR3, as DNA: TGTGCCAGCAGCCCGACCGGGACTAGGCGGTACAATGAGCAGTTCTTC. Amino acids: CASSPTGTRRYNEQFF.

The chain carries TRBV4-3 and TRBJ2-3; 9 bases line up with TRBD1. Germline assignment: CDR1 LGHNA and CDR2 YSLEER. V gave up 0 bases and J gave up 0 bases; unmatched junction bases: 16. This CDR3 contains 21 residues. The DNA for the CDR3 is TGCGCCAGCAGCCAAGATGTAGGTAGGGACAGGGAAACCTTTAGCACAGATACGCAGTATTTT. The encoded protein is CASSQDVGRDRETFSTDTQYF.

The chain carries TRBV4-2 and TRBJ2-1; TRBD2 is a possible D gene (6 bases). V was trimmed by 0 bases and J by 0 bases, leaving 12 bases between them. CDR1 and CDR2 (germline): LGHNA, YNFKEQ. This CDR3 is built from 17 residues. CDR3: CASSQDEGRSSYNEQFF. CDR3 DNA sequence: TGTGCCAGCAGCCAAGATGAGGGGAGGAGCTCCTACAATGAGCAGTTCTTC.

V and J are TRBV6-5 and TRBJ2-5, with D perhaps TRBD1 (5 bases). CDR1 is MNHEY and CDR2 is SVGAGI in the germline V gene. Trimming took off 6 bases at V and 5 bases at J, with 13 bases between the two ends. This CDR3 comprises 13 residues. The CDR3 bases are TGTGCCAGCAGCCCCAGGGTGTCCGAGACCCAGTACTTC. Translating gives CASSPRVSETQYF.